The entry below describes one T cell receptor beta chain. The germline V and J ends were trimmed by 7 bases and 5 bases, with 12 bases remaining between them. The germline V gene encodes CDR1 SGDLS and CDR2 YYNGEE. This CDR3 is built from 13 residues. The table came from immunoSEQ multiplex PCR; TCRdb's copy has only in-frame clones and leaves some out. The table lists 60,000 to 65,000 clones, roughly 72% of them singletons. The data were obtained in a study of blood T cell repertoires in COVID-19. Study in general: Material from acute and convalescent COVID-19 was sourced from the United States, Italy and Spain. PBMCs, B-cell-depleted T cells, or T cells provided the cDNA or gDNA that made up the material.

Seattle participants joined during active infection and were tracked over time. The clonotype comes from a woman aged 70-85 years with COVID-19, enrolled during active disease. Specimen: peripheral blood. This sequence joins TRBV9 and TRBJ2-2, with D possibly matching TRBD2 (5 bases). The CDR3 DNA reads TGTGCCAGCCGACGGGAAGGGACCGGGGAGCTGTTTTTT. It yields the protein CASRREGTGELFF.